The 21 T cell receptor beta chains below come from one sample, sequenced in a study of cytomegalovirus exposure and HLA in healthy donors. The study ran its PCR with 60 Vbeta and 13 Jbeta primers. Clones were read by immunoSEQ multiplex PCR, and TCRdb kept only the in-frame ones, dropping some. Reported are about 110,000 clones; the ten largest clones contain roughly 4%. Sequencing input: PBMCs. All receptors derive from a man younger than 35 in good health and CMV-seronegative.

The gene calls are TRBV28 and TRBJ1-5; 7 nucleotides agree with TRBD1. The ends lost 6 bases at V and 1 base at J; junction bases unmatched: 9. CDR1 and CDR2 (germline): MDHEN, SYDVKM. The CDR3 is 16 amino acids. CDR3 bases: TGTGCCAGCAGCCGCCGGGACAGTGGGAGCAATCAGCCCCAGCATTTT. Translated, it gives CASSRRDSGSNQPQHF.

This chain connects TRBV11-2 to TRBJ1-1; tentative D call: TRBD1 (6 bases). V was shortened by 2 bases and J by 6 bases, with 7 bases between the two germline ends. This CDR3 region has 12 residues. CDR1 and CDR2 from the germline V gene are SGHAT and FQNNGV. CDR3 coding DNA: TGTGCCAGCAGCTTAAGGGGGTCTGAAGCTTTCTTT. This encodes CASSLRGSEAFF. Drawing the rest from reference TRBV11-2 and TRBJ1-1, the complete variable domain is EAGVAQSPRYKIIEKRQSVAFWCNPISGHATLYWYQQILGQGPKLLIQFQNNGVVDDSQLPKDRFSAERLKGVDSTLKIQPAKLEDSAVYLCASSLRGSEAFFGQGTRLTVV.

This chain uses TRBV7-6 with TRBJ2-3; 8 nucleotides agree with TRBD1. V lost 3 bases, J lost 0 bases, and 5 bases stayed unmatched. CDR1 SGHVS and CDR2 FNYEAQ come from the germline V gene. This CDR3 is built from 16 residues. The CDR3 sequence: CASSFETGGSTDTQYF. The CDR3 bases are TGTGCCAGCAGCTTTGAAACAGGGGGTAGCACAGATACGCAGTATTTT.

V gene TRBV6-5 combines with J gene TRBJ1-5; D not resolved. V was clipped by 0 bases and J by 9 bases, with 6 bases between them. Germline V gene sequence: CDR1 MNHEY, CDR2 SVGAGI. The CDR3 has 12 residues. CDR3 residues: CASSYSSRPQHF. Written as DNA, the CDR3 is TGTGCCAGCAGTTACTCGAGTAGGCCCCAGCATTTT.

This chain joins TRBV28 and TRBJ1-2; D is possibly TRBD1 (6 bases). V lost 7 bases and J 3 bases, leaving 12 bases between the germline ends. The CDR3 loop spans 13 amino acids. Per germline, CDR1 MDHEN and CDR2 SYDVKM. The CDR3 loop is CASTQGQYYGYTF. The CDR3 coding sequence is TGTGCCAGCACACAAGGACAGTACTATGGCTACACCTTC.

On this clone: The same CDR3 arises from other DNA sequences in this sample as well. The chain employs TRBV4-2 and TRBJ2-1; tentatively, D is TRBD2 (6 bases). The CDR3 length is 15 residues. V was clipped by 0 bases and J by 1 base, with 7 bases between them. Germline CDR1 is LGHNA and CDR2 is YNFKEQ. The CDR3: CASSQEGGSYNEQFF. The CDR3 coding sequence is TGTGCCAGCAGCCAAGAGGGGGGTTCCTACAATGAGCAGTTCTTC.

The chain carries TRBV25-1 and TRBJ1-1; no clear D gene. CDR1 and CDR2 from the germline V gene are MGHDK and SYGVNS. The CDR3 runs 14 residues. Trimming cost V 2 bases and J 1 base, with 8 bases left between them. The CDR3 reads CASSESTQNTEAFF. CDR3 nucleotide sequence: TGTGCCAGCAGTGAAAGCACTCAGAACACTGAAGCTTTCTTT.

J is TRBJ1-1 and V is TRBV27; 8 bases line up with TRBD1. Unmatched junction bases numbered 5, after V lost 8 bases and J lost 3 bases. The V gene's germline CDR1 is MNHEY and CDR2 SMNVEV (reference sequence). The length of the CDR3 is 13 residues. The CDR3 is CASGYRGDTEAFF. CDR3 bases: TGTGCCAGCGGATACAGGGGGGACACTGAAGCTTTCTTT.

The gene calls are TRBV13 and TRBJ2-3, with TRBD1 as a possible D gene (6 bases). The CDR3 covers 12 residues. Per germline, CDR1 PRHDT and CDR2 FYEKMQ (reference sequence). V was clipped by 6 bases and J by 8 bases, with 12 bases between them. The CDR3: CASRGAMSTQYF. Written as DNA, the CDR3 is TGTGCCAGCAGGGGGGCGATGAGTACGCAGTATTTT.

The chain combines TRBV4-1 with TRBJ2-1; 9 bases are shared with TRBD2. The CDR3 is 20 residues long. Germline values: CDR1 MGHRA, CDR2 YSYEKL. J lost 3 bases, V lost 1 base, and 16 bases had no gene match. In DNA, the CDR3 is TGCGCCAGCAGCCAAGTGTACCCCTCCAGAGCGGGAGGCGACTACAATGAGCAGTTCTTC. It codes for CASSQVYPSRAGGDYNEQFF.

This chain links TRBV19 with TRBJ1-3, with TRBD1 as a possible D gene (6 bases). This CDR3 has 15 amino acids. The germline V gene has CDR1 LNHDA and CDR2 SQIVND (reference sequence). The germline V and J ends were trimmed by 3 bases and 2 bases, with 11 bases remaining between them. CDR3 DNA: TGTGCCAGTAGTATCACAGGGACGACTGGAAACACCATATATTTT. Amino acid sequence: CASSITGTTGNTIYF.

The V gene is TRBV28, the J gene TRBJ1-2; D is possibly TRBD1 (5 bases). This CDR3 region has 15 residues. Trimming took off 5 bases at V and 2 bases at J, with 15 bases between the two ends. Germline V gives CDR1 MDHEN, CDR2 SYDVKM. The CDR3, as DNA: TGTGCCAGCAGTCTTCGGGGGGGGTCAAACTATGGCTACACCTTC. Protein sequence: CASSLRGGSNYGYTF.

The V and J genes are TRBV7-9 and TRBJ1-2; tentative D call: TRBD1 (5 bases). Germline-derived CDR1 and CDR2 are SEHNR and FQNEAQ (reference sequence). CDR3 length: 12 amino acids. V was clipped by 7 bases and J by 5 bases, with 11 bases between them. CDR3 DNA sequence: TGTGCCAGCACCCCCGGGGGGTATGGCTACACCTTC. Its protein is CASTPGGYGYTF.

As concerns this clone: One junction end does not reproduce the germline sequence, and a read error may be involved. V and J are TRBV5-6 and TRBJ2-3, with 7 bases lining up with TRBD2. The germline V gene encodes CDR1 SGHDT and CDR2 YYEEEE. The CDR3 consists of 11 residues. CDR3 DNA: TGTGCCAGCAGCTTCAGGACTAGTGCCGCTTTT. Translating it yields CASSFRTSAAF.

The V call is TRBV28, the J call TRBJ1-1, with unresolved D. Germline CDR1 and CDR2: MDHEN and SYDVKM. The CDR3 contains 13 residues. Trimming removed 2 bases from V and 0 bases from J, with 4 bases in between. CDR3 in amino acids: CASSLPVNTEAFF. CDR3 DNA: TGTGCCAGCAGTTTACCAGTGAACACTGAAGCTTTCTTT.

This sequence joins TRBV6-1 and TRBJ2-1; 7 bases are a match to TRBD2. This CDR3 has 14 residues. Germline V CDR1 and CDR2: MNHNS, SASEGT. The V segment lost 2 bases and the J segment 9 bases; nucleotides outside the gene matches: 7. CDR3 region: CASSESPSGTEQFF. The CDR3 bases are TGTGCCAGCAGTGAATCCCCTAGCGGTACTGAGCAGTTCTTC.

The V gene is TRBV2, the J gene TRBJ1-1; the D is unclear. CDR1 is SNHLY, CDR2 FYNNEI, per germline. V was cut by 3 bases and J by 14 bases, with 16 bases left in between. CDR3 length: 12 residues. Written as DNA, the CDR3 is TGTGCCAGCAGTGAGGAGGACGCACCCCCCTTCTTT. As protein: CASSEEDAPPFF.

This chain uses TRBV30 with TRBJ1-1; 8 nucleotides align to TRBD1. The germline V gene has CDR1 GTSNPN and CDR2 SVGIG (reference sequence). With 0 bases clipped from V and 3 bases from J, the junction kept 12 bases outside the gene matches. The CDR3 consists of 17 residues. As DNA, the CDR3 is TGTGCCTGGAGTGTACGGCAGGGGGCGAGGATTGACACTGAAGCTTTCTTT. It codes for CAWSVRQGARIDTEAFF. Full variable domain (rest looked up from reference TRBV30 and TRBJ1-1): SQTIHQWPATLVQPVGSPLSLECTVEGTSNPNLYWYRQAAGRGLQLLFYSVGIGQISSEVPQNLSASRPQDRQFILSSKKLLLSDSGFYLCAWSVRQGARIDTEAFFGQGTRLTVV.

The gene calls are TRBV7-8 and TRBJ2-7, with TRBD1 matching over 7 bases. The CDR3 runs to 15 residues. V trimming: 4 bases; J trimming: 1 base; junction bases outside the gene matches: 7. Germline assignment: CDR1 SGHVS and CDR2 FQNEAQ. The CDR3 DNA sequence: TGTGCCAGCAGCTCCCGCCGGGACAGTTCCTACGAGCAGTACTTC. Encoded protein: CASSSRRDSSYEQYF.

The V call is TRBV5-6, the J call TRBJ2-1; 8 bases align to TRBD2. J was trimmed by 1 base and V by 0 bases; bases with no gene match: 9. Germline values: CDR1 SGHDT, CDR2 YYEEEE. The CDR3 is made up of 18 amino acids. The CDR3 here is CASSLGSSGGPSYNEQFF. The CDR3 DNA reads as TGTGCCAGCAGCTTGGGGTCGAGCGGGGGCCCTTCCTACAATGAGCAGTTCTTC.

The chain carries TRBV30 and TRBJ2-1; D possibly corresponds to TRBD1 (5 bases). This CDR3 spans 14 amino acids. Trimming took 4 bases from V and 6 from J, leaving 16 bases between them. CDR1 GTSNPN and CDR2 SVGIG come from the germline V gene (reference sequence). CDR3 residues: CAWNLVLGVNEQFF. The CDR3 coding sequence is TGTGCCTGGAACCTAGTTCTAGGGGTCAATGAGCAGTTCTTC.